The next 7 T cell receptor beta chains were all read from a single sample in a study of blood T cells in healthy people across ages. Combining a sample-barcoded 5' primer with a J-beta primer mix, a second PCR ran for roughly 7 to 12 cycles. TCRdb fed the 5' RACE reads into MiXCR, producing one record per CDR3 protein. The sample lists 650,000 or so distinct CDR3 sequences, about 50% occurring once. Sequenced material: blood. The receptors originated from a woman of 80 years or more in good health.

CDR3 in amino acids: CASSRTSAPSSYNEQFF. CDR3 nucleotides: TGTGCCAGCAGTCGGACTAGCGCCCCGAGCTCCTACAATGAGCAGTTCTTC. The gene calls are TRBV27 and TRBJ2-1, with 9 bases aligning to TRBD2. Germline CDR1 and CDR2: MNHEY and SMNVEV (reference sequence). The CDR3 has 17 residues. The J segment lost 0 bases and the V segment lost 5 bases, leaving 8 bases of the junction unmatched.

The chain couples TRBV12-3 or TRBV12-4 to TRBJ2-7; D possibly corresponds to TRBD2 (5 bases). Between the trimmed V and J ends, which lost 6 bases and 6 bases, there was a span of 15 bases. The CDR3 is made up of 13 amino acids. The CDR3 reads CASSLRSLAEQYF. CDR3 coding DNA: TGTGCCAGCAGCCTCAGATCTCTAGCCGAGCAGTACTTC.

The count of this clonotype is one. A read error is possible here, since a much larger clone lies one base away. Here the CDR3 DNA reads TGTGCCAGCAGCTTCCGCGGGACTAGCGGGAGTGATACGCAGTATTTT. Translation gives CASSFRGTSGSDTQYF. The chain is built from TRBV7-2 and TRBJ2-3; 14 bases fit TRBD2. V lost 3 bases, J lost 6 bases, and 5 bases stayed unmatched. The germline V gene has CDR1 SGHTA and CDR2 FQGNSA. The CDR3 totals 16 residues.

On this clonotype itself: The junction departs from germline at one end; a sequencing error may be responsible. The V call is TRBV29-1, the J call TRBJ2-3, with 10 bases that match TRBD1. The CDR3 is 14 amino acids. Germline CDR1 reads SQVTM; CDR2 reads ANQGSEA. CDR3 amino acids: CSAEDLTGGDTQYF. The CDR3 DNA follows: TGCAGCGCTGAAGATCTGACAGGGGGCGATACGCAGTATTTT.

A single count supports this clonotype. This may be a read error: a much more frequent sequence differs by one nucleotide. The chain has TRBV25-1 and TRBJ2-5; TRBD2 matches at 8 bases. The J segment lost 5 bases and the V segment lost 3 bases, leaving 8 bases of the junction unmatched. The CDR3 contains 15 residues. CDR1 is MGHDK, CDR2 SYGVNS, per germline. The CDR3 region has the DNA TGTGCCAGCAGTGAGGCGACTAGCGTCAGTGAGACCCAGTACTTC. Its protein is CASSEATSVSETQYF.

In its sample, this clonotype was seen many times. For the CDR3, the DNA is TGTGCCAGCATGGACAGGGGCGGGAGGAATGAGCAGTTCTTC. It specifies CASMDRGGRNEQFF. The J gene is TRBJ2-1, the V gene TRBV3-1; D is possibly TRBD1 (9 bases). The CDR3 runs to 14 residues. Trimming left V 7 bases short and J 7 bases short, with 17 bases between. CDR1 LGHDT and CDR2 YNNKEL come from the germline V gene (reference sequence).

This clonotype was detected only a few times. A much larger clone differs by one base, so this may be a read error. V and J are TRBV6-5 and TRBJ2-1; 7 bases align to TRBD2. Germline values: CDR1 MNHEY, CDR2 SVGAGI. The CDR3 is 14 residues long. Trimming at V came to 2 bases and at J to 8 bases, leaving 6 bases not matched to a gene. The CDR3 coding sequence is TGTGCCAGCAGTTACCGAGCGGGGTACGATGAGCAGTTCTTC. This sequence encodes CASSYRAGYDEQFF.